Sequencing of this T cell receptor (beta chain) was carried out in a study of vaccination and CD4 T cells after COVID-19. Points from the study as a whole: Detection of a median roughly 83% of reactive clones in convalescent patients was confined to the period after vaccination.

Regarding treatment: approximately 9-day PBMC culture with coronavirus spike peptide pools or control peptides (ViraFEST assay). CDR3 length: 15 residues. V shed 5 bases, J shed 8 bases, and the junction held 8 bases outside the gene matches. In germline, CDR1 is KGHDR, CDR2 SFDVKD. For this clonotype: Its antigen is still unknown.

Cultured CD4+ T cells had their DNA profiled by the Oncomine TCR Beta short-read assay. TCRdb redid the calling of the PCR reads with MiXCR, one entry per CDR3 protein. This table has fewer than 25,000 distinct CDR3 sequences, around 45% appearing once. The rearrangement joins TRBV24-1 to TRBJ2-1, with 10 bases identical to TRBD1. Specimen: CD4+ T cells from blood, cultured in vitro. The receptor was isolated from a human donor who had recovered from COVID-19. In nucleotides, the CDR3 is TGTGCCACCAGTGGGGCCGGGACAGGGGATCATGAGCAGTTCTTC. The encoded protein is CATSGAGTGDHEQFF.